These 16 T cell receptor beta chains were all obtained from the same sample, sequenced in a study of CDR3 diversity in severe acne. MiXCR was run by TCRdb on the PCR reads, yielding one entry per CDR3 protein. The profile shows 90,000 or so distinct CDR3 sequences, about 52% of them singletons. Material for sequencing was blood. The receptors derive from a male donor in good health, serving as a control.

Notes on this clonotype: Without the conserved terminal phenylalanine or tryptophan, this CDR3 likely stems from a read error. The DNA is omitted, as the CDR3 cannot be located on it reliably, and the CDR3 follows TCRdb's listing. The V and J genes are TRBV6-4 and TRBJ2-7; TRBD2 is taken as the D call from the table, unchecked against the DNA. Looked up from germline, CDR1 is MRHNA and CDR2 is SNTAGT. The CDR3 has 12 residues if both end residues are counted. This chain's CDR3 is CAAGGASYERYS.

This clonotype was picked up many times. This rearrangement joins TRBV29-1 to TRBJ1-2; D remains unclear. Germline-derived CDR1 and CDR2 are SQVTM and ANQGSEA. CDR3 length: 14 residues. V was pared by 7 bases and J by 6 bases, with 21 bases between. CDR3 in amino acids: CSAWDRQRVNGYTF. The CDR3 coding sequence is TGCAGCGCCTGGGATAGGCAGCGGGTTAATGGCTACACCTTC.

This clonotype was seen a few times. The rearrangement links TRBV10-3 to TRBJ2-2; D is possibly TRBD1 or TRBD2 (5 bases each). V was pared by 4 bases and J by 6 bases, with 15 bases between. Germline-derived CDR1 and CDR2 are ENHRY and SYGVKD. This CDR3 has 15 residues. The CDR3 DNA is TGTGCCATCAGTGTCGGGACCCAGAGGGCCGGGGAGCTGTTTTTT. Its translation: CAISVGTQRAGELFF.

Details on this clonotype: It is unclear where the CDR3 begins or ends on the DNA, so no DNA is shown, and the CDR3 is as TCRdb lists it. V is TRBV6-5 and J is TRBJ2-1; TRBD1 reflects the table's D call only, with no check against the DNA. Germline CDR1 is MNHEY and CDR2 is SVGAGI. With termini counted, the CDR3 has 19 amino acids. The CDR3 region is CASRQQGRGYTFGSDEQFF.

As to this clonotype: A much larger clone lies a single base off, so this may be a read error. V gene TRBV7-9 combines with J gene TRBJ1-1, with D possibly TRBD1 on 6 matching bases. This CDR3 has 13 residues. Germline values: CDR1 SEHNR, CDR2 FQNEAQ (reference sequence). The CDR3 loop reads CAGSVGGDTEAFF. CDR3 nucleotide sequence: TGTGCCGGCAGCGTAGGGGGAGACACTGAAGCTTTCTTT.

The chain has TRBV30 and TRBJ1-5; weak D call: TRBD1 (5 bases). This CDR3 is built from 15 residues. Germline CDR1 is GTSNPN and CDR2 is SVGIG (reference sequence). Between the trimmed V and J ends, which lost 0 bases and 1 base, there was a span of 10 bases. In nucleotides, the CDR3 is TGTGCCTGGAGTGTCCGGGGCAGGAGCAATCAGCCCCAGCATTTT. Translating gives CAWSVRGRSNQPQHF.

This clonotype came up once. Given a much more abundant clone one base away, this may be a read error. The rearrangement joins TRBV10-3 to TRBJ1-3; TRBD1 might be the D (5 bases). This CDR3 has 14 residues. CDR1 is ENHRY, CDR2 SYGVKD, per germline. CDR3 DNA sequence: TGTGCCATCAGTGAGGAGGGGTCTGGAAACACCATATGTTTT. Its protein is CAISEEGSGNTICF.

The gene calls are TRBV2 and TRBJ2-2; D may be TRBD2 (5 bases). The V and J ends lost 3 bases and 6 bases respectively, with 14 bases between them. The germline gives CDR1 SNHLY, CDR2 FYNNEI. The length of the CDR3 is 15 residues. CDR3 bases: TGTGCCAGCAGTGAGAGGACTGACGAGGCCGGGGAGCTGTTTTTT. Translated: CASSERTDEAGELFF.

Details on this clonotype: The missing conserved phenylalanine or tryptophan at the end of this CDR3 makes a read error likely. CDR3 loop: CASSPYRVGTEAFL. CDR3 nucleotide sequence: TGTGCCAGCAGCCCCTACAGGGTCGGGACTGAAGCTTTCCTT. V is TRBV7-2 and J is TRBJ1-1; perhaps TRBD1 as D (6 bases). Trimming pared 5 bases from V and 5 bases from J, leaving 15 bases between. Germline V gene lookup returns CDR1 SGHTA and CDR2 FQGNSA. The CDR3 runs 14 residues.

This clonotype was picked up a small number of times. The V call is TRBV29-1, the J call TRBJ1-2, with 8 nucleotides matching TRBD1. After removal of 6 bases from V and 3 bases from J, the junction contained 6 bases not matched to a gene. Looked up from germline, CDR1 is SQVTM and CDR2 is ANQGSEA. This CDR3 comprises 13 residues. CDR3 sequence: CSVGQGADYGYTF. CDR3 DNA: TGCAGCGTGGGCCAGGGGGCAGACTATGGCTACACCTTC.

This clonotype was counted many times. The V and J genes are TRBV29-1 and TRBJ2-7, with D perhaps matching TRBD1 or TRBD2 (5 bases each). Germline assignment: CDR1 SQVTM and CDR2 ANQGSEA. V was pared by 4 bases and J by 3 bases, with 13 bases between. This CDR3 has 13 residues. This CDR3 is CSVVGTEGYEQYF. CDR3 nucleotides: TGCAGCGTTGTCGGGACGGAAGGCTACGAGCAGTACTTC.

As DNA, the CDR3 is TGTGCCAGCAGCCCTGCCCGGGCATCTGGGGCCAACGTCCTGACTTTC. Residues: CASSPARASGANVLTF. The chain is built from TRBV7-9 and TRBJ2-6, with D unclear. The germline gives CDR1 SEHNR, CDR2 FQNEAQ (reference sequence). There are 16 residues in the CDR3. V dropped 5 bases and J dropped 1 base, with 12 bases sitting between them.

The V call is TRBV19, the J call TRBJ2-3; perhaps D is TRBD1 or TRBD2 (5 bases each). This CDR3 has 11 amino acids. The V end was cut by 6 bases, the J end by 7 bases, with 8 bases between. Germline-derived CDR1 and CDR2 are LNHDA and SQIVND (reference sequence). In nucleotides, the CDR3 is TGTGCCAGTAGAACGGGACATACGCAGTATTTT. The encoded protein is CASRTGHTQYF.

This clonotype turned up a few times. The chain carries TRBV28 and TRBJ2-3; no clear D gene. Germline lookup yields CDR1 MDHEN and CDR2 SYDVKM. The CDR3 has 14 residues. V lost 4 bases, J lost 4 bases, and 12 bases lay in between. This chain's CDR3 is CASSSPARSDTQYF. The DNA of the CDR3 is TGTGCCAGCAGTTCCCCTGCCCGATCAGATACGCAGTATTTT.

This clonotype was counted between two and nine times. The chain couples TRBV5-1 to TRBJ2-3; D is undetermined. V lost 4 bases, J lost 0 bases, and 9 bases lay in between. The CDR3 covers 14 residues. The germline CDR1 and CDR2 sequences are SGHRS and YFSETQ. CDR3 protein: CASSTFSSTDTQYF. CDR3 in DNA: TGCGCCAGCAGCACGTTCTCTAGCACAGATACGCAGTATTTT.

Points on this clonotype: The DNA is omitted, as the CDR3 cannot be located on it reliably, and the CDR3 follows TCRdb's listing. The chain uses TRBV12-3 or TRBV12-4 and TRBJ2-5; whether TRBD1, the table's D call, matches the DNA was not checked. Ends included, the CDR3 has 21 residues. The CDR3 loop reads CASSRQGADYGYTFGSGTQYF.